Following are 2 T cell receptor beta chains from one sample sequenced in a study of cytomegalovirus exposure and HLA in healthy donors. The table came from immunoSEQ multiplex PCR; TCRdb's copy has only in-frame clones and leaves some out. Of around 130,000 clones listed, 85% to 90% are singletons. Sequencing used PBMCs. These receptors all stem from a man between 25 and 39 years old in good health and CMV-seronegative.

The V gene is TRBV9, the J gene TRBJ1-6; TRBD1 agrees at 9 bases. The germline gives CDR1 SGDLS, CDR2 YYNGEE. This CDR3 has 16 amino acids. The V gene end was trimmed by 5 bases and the J gene end by 9 bases; junction bases not matched to a gene: 12. CDR3 protein: CASSPRPRQGGSPLHF. As DNA, the CDR3 is TGTGCCAGCAGTCCCAGGCCCCGACAGGGGGGTTCACCCCTCCACTTT.

V gene TRBV6-5 combines with J gene TRBJ1-1, with D unclear. The CDR3 has 12 amino acids. The ends were cut back, 6 bases at V and 8 bases at J, with 13 bases in the middle. Germline V gene sequence: CDR1 MNHEY, CDR2 SVGAGI. This CDR3 is CASSTPTWEAFF. The CDR3 DNA is TGTGCCAGCAGCACACCCACCTGGGAAGCTTTCTTT.